The next 30 T cell receptor beta chains were all read from a single sample in a study of T cell clusters in autoimmune cytopenias. Roughly 40,000 genome equivalents of blood DNA were amplified for TRB. Multiplex touch-down PCR amplified TRB using TRB-A and TRB-B pools in one tube. TCRdb re-called the multiplex PCR reads; one entry per CDR3 protein, DNA not given. This sample's table has around 7,000 distinct CDR3 sequences. This sample was shared with a second study, whose subject was T cell repertoires in aging, cancer and after chemotherapy.

Sequenced sample: peripheral blood. These receptor sequences come from a human donor in good health.

The chain is built from TRBV7-6 and TRBJ2-7. This CDR3 has 14 residues. The germline CDR1 and CDR2 sequences are SGHVS and FNYEAQ. CDR3 sequence reads: CASSEELLIGEQYF.

The chain couples TRBV18 to TRBJ2-7; the TRBD1 assignment by TCRdb is unverifiable without DNA. The CDR3 spans 15 residues. Germline lookup yields CDR1 KGHSH and CDR2 LQKENI. CDR3 sequence: CASSPAAGESYEQYF.

This sequence joins TRBV6-6 and TRBJ2-2; TCRdb proposes TRBD1, but this gene call is untestable without DNA. Germline V CDR1 and CDR2: MNHNY, SVGAGI (reference sequence). The CDR3 is made up of 15 amino acids. CDR3 region: CASSPGQGNTGELFF.

The V gene is TRBV19, the J gene TRBJ1-5; as DNA is missing, the TRBD1 call by TCRdb cannot be tested. The CDR3 has 18 residues. Germline V gene data show CDR1 as LNHDA and CDR2 as SQIVND (reference sequence). CDR3: CASSLGQGGKYSNQPQHF.

This rearrangement joins TRBV5-5 to TRBJ2-7; as DNA is missing, the TRBD1 call by TCRdb cannot be tested. The CDR3 length is 19 residues. Looked up from germline, CDR1 is SGHKS and CDR2 is YYEKEE (reference sequence). CDR3 loop: CASSSKGQPWGISSYEQYF.

The rearrangement uses TRBV19 and TRBJ2-3; the D gene TCRdb calls, TRBD2, cannot be checked with no DNA. CDR1 LNHDA and CDR2 SQIVND come from the germline V gene (reference sequence). The CDR3 has 15 amino acids. The CDR3 sequence: CASSIWGGGADTQYF. The full variable domain, in which reference TRBV19 and TRBJ2-3 provide the parts outside the CDR3, is DGGITQSPKYLFRKEGQNVTLSCEQNLNHDAMYWYRQDPGQGLRLIYYSQIVNDFQKGDIAEGYSVSREKKESFPLTVTSAQKNPTAFYLCASSIWGGGADTQYFGPGTRLTVL.

This chain connects TRBV6-2 or TRBV6-3 to TRBJ2-7; TCRdb names TRBD1, which stays unverified in the absence of DNA. From germline, CDR1 is MNHEY and CDR2 SVGEGT. This CDR3 is built from 14 residues. CDR3 sequence: CASSAYRGRYEQYF.

J is TRBJ1-1 and V is TRBV7-9. This CDR3 contains 13 residues. Germline CDR1 is SEHNR and CDR2 is FQNEAQ (reference sequence). The CDR3 loop reads CASSLDMNTEAFF.

The J gene is TRBJ2-1, the V gene TRBV12-3 or TRBV12-4; TCRdb's D call of TRBD1 is untestable without DNA. The CDR3 sequence is 16 residues long. CDR3 in amino acids: CASSFPLRTGSNEQFF.

This chain connects TRBV5-4 to TRBJ2-5; lacking DNA, the TRBD2 call made by TCRdb goes unchecked. The CDR3 runs to 15 residues. Germline loops: CDR1 SGHNT, CDR2 YYREEE (reference sequence). This CDR3 is CASSLLAGPQETQYF.

This clonotype is deemed medium-sized by its frequency. The chain uses TRBV15 and TRBJ2-3; TCRdb's assignment of TRBD2 cannot be checked, as there is no DNA. The CDR3 sequence is 14 residues long. CDR1 and CDR2 (germline): LNHNV, YYDKDF (reference sequence). The CDR3 is CATSRARALDTQYF. Combining the CDR3 with reference TRBV15 and TRBJ2-3 gives the whole variable domain DAMVIQNPRYQVTQFGKPVTLSCSQTLNHNVMYWYQQKSSQAPKLLFHYYDKDFNNEADTPDNFQSRRPNTSFCFLDIRSPGLGDTAMYLCATSRARALDTQYFGPGTRLTVL.

The chain carries TRBV5-4 and TRBJ2-7; without DNA, the TCRdb call of TRBD2 cannot be checked. CDR3 length: 16 amino acids. Germline V CDR1 and CDR2: SGHNT, YYREEE (reference sequence). The CDR3: CASSYLAGDTTYEQYF.

This CDR3 is CSVGRLAGGPDTQYF. J is TRBJ2-3 and V is TRBV29-1; TCRdb's D gene call, TRBD2, goes unchecked for lack of DNA. Germline V gives CDR1 SQVTM, CDR2 ANQGSEA. The CDR3 is 15 amino acids.

The CDR3 loop reads CASSYSGTPETQYF. The chain couples TRBV6-5 to TRBJ2-5; TCRdb indicates TRBD1, and absent DNA this call remains unverified. Germline CDR1 and CDR2: MNHEY and SVGAGI. CDR3 length: 14 amino acids.

Its frequency marks this clonotype as medium-sized (0.01 to 0.1%). The chain carries TRBV18 and TRBJ1-4. The CDR3 runs to 16 residues. Per the germline V gene, CDR1 is KGHSH and CDR2 is LQKENI. This CDR3 reads CASSWSLAGQRGKLFF.

By frequency, this clonotype registers medium-sized. The V gene is TRBV11-1, the J gene TRBJ2-7; the TCRdb call, TRBD1, lacks DNA for checking. CDR1 is SGHAT and CDR2 is FQDESV in the germline V gene (reference sequence). This CDR3 region has 13 residues. This CDR3 reads CASSRGRGREQYF.

This clonotype is medium-sized by frequency. This chain's CDR3 is CASRGGGSGNETQYF. The chain carries TRBV6-2 or TRBV6-3 and TRBJ2-5; TCRdb gives TRBD2 as the D gene, but with no DNA this cannot be confirmed. Germline V gene lookup returns CDR1 MNHEY and CDR2 SVGEGT. The CDR3 extends over 15 amino acids.

This clonotype is medium-sized by frequency. The chain uses TRBV6-4 and TRBJ2-3; TCRdb's D call, TRBD1, is unchecked because there is no DNA. The CDR3 has 15 residues. Germline loops: CDR1 MRHNA, CDR2 SNTAGT. The CDR3 sequence is CASSDTAGAVDTQYF.

This clonotype is called medium-sized based on its frequency. This chain joins TRBV29-1 and TRBJ1-1; without DNA, the TCRdb call of TRBD1 cannot be checked. Germline V lookup: CDR1 SQVTM, CDR2 ANQGSEA. There are 13 residues in the CDR3. The CDR3 sequence: CSGLGLGNTEAFF.

Its frequency marks this clonotype as medium-sized. J is TRBJ1-1 and V is TRBV6-4; without DNA, the TCRdb call of TRBD1 cannot be checked. The CDR3 spans 13 residues. The V gene's germline CDR1 is MRHNA and CDR2 SNTAGT. Here the CDR3 reads CASSDRDNTEAFF.

Frequency places this clonotype as medium-sized. J is TRBJ2-7 and V is TRBV29-1; TCRdb outputs TRBD1, but without DNA this stays unchecked. Germline CDR1 SQVTM, CDR2 ANQGSEA. The CDR3 is made up of 12 amino acids. CDR3 protein: CSARDGTYEQYF.

This clonotype is deemed medium-sized by its frequency. This chain connects TRBV19 to TRBJ2-7; TCRdb indicates TRBD1, and absent DNA this call remains unverified. The germline gives CDR1 LNHDA, CDR2 SQIVND (reference sequence). This CDR3 is built from 14 residues. The CDR3 sequence: CASKTGAVTNEQYF. Looking up the rest from reference TRBV19 and TRBJ2-7 gives the full variable domain: DGGITQSPKYLFRKEGQNVTLSCEQNLNHDAMYWYRQDPGQGLRLIYYSQIVNDFQKGDIAEGYSVSREKKESFPLTVTSAQKNPTAFYLCASKTGAVTNEQYFGPGTRLTVT.

The chain couples TRBV19 to TRBJ1-1. Germline CDR1 reads LNHDA; CDR2 reads SQIVND (reference sequence). The CDR3 covers 13 residues. This chain's CDR3 is CASSMDYRTEAFF.

The chain has TRBV27 and TRBJ1-5. The CDR3 is made up of 16 amino acids. Germline loops: CDR1 MNHEY, CDR2 SMNVEV (reference sequence). Here the CDR3 reads CASSLSWQAHNQPQHF.

This rearrangement joins TRBV6-2 or TRBV6-3 to TRBJ1-3. Germline-derived CDR1 and CDR2 are MNHEY and SVGEGT. The CDR3 has 14 amino acids. This CDR3 reads CASSPTASGNTIYF.

This clonotype is classed as medium-sized (0.01 to 0.1%) by frequency. J is TRBJ1-1 and V is TRBV19; with no DNA, the TCRdb D assignment of TRBD1 cannot be verified. CDR3 length equals 15 residues. CDR1 and CDR2 from the germline V gene are LNHDA and SQIVND (reference sequence). CDR3 residues: CASSTTGGAGTEAFF.

According to its frequency, this clonotype is medium-sized (0.01 to 0.1%). The genes are TRBV7-6 and TRBJ2-3; the D call from TCRdb, TRBD1, cannot be confirmed without DNA. The CDR3 covers 16 residues. Germline lookup yields CDR1 SGHVS and CDR2 FNYEAQ. The chain's CDR3 is CASSLGQGGITDTQYF.

Its frequency marks this clonotype as medium-sized. The rearrangement joins TRBV19 to TRBJ2-2. The germline CDR1 and CDR2 sequences are LNHDA and SQIVND (reference sequence). The CDR3 loop spans 13 amino acids. The CDR3 spells CASNAADTGELFF.

The chain uses TRBV18 and TRBJ2-7. The CDR3 spans 15 residues. CDR1 and CDR2 (germline): KGHSH, LQKENI. CDR3 region: CASSPSGGLGYEQYF.

The chain recombines TRBV27 with TRBJ2-7; the D call of TRBD2 rests on TCRdb alone, since no DNA is present to check it. Germline V gene data show CDR1 as MNHEY and CDR2 as SMNVEV (reference sequence). The CDR3 extends over 14 amino acids. The CDR3 here is CASSYGGRAYEQYF.